This entry lists 14 T cell receptor beta chains sequenced from one sample in a study of T cell repertoires in cytomegalovirus infection. Using its own MiXCR run on the reads, TCRdb lists one record per CDR3 protein. Of about 600,000 distinct CDR3 sequences in the sample, more than 20% were seen once. Material: CD8+ T cells from PBMCs. Receptors originate from a human donor in good health (CMV status not recorded). Some clones in this sample may be carry-over from other donors' samples.

In this sample, this clonotype turned up many times. The V gene is TRBV7-2, the J gene TRBJ1-5; maybe TRBD1 (5 bases). Trimming cost V 4 bases and J 1 base, with 17 bases left between them. The length of the CDR3 is 17 residues. From germline, CDR1 is SGHTA and CDR2 FQGNSA. CDR3 in DNA: TGTGCCAGCAGCTCGGAAAGGGGTAGTGTCAGCAATCAGCCCCAGCATTTT. This encodes CASSSERGSVSNQPQHF.

This clonotype has at least ten counts. The rearrangement uses TRBV6-2 or TRBV6-3 and TRBJ2-3; 12 nucleotides align to TRBD2. CDR3 length: 15 residues. The V gene end was trimmed by 10 bases and the J gene end by 3 bases; junction bases not matched to a gene: 8. Germline V gene data show CDR1 as MNHEY and CDR2 as SVGEGT. The CDR3 DNA is TGTGCCATCCAATGGACTAGCGGGGAGACAGATACGCAGTATTTT. Its protein is CAIQWTSGETDTQYF.

This clonotype was counted at least ten times. This chain joins TRBV7-8 and TRBJ1-2, with D perhaps matching TRBD1 (5 bases). Germline V gives CDR1 SGHVS, CDR2 FQNEAQ. The CDR3 length is 13 residues. Trimming took off 6 bases at V and 4 bases at J, with 12 bases between the two ends. Here the CDR3 reads CASSTGTLYGYTF. CDR3 DNA sequence: TGTGCCAGCAGTACCGGGACTCTCTATGGCTACACCTTC.

In this sample, this clonotype turned up a few times. One end of the junction varies from germline; a read error may be responsible. The J gene is TRBJ1-1, the V gene TRBV14; D unresolved. Germline V gene data show CDR1 as SGHDN and CDR2 as FVKESK. CDR3 length: 15 amino acids. CDR3 DNA sequence: TGTGTCAGCAGCCGGGGAGGGAAGGTGAACACTGAAGCTTTCTTT. This gives the protein CVSSRGGKVNTEAFF.

This clonotype occurred a few times. The genes are TRBV20-1 and TRBJ2-2; 7 bases match TRBD1. Trimming cost V 6 bases and J 6 bases; bases outside gene matches: 4. Germline assignment: CDR1 DFQATT and CDR2 SNEGSKA (reference sequence). CDR3 length: 12 residues. The CDR3 sequence: CSAMTGSGELFF. The CDR3 region has the DNA TGCAGTGCCATGACAGGGTCCGGGGAGCTGTTTTTT.

The rearrangement links TRBV7-3 to TRBJ1-2; D is perhaps TRBD1 (5 bases). CDR1 and CDR2 (germline): SGHTA, FQGTGA. The germline V and J ends were trimmed by 3 bases and 5 bases, with 10 bases remaining between them. The CDR3 sequence is 13 residues long. CDR3 sequence reads: CASSFLGGYGYTF. Written as DNA, the CDR3 is TGTGCCAGCAGCTTTCTCGGGGGTTATGGCTACACCTTC.

The genes are TRBV20-1 and TRBJ2-5; D unclear. The length of the CDR3 is 14 residues. Per germline, CDR1 DFQATT and CDR2 SNEGSKA (reference sequence). V lost 0 bases to trimming and J lost 2 bases, with 10 bases between them. CDR3 in amino acids: CSARDWAAQETQYF. The CDR3 DNA sequence: TGCAGTGCTAGAGATTGGGCAGCGCAAGAGACCCAGTACTTC.

The chain is built from TRBV28 and TRBJ2-3; a weak D match, TRBD2 (5 bases). Trimming left V 4 bases short and J 2 bases short, with 10 bases between. The CDR3 extends over 14 amino acids. Looked up from germline, CDR1 is MDHEN and CDR2 is SYDVKM. Here the CDR3 DNA reads TGTGCCAGCAGTTACGGAGGACCCACAGATACGCAGTATTTT. Protein sequence: CASSYGGPTDTQYF.

The chain carries TRBV29-1 and TRBJ2-3, with TRBD1 matching over 8 bases. Per germline, CDR1 SQVTM and CDR2 ANQGSEA. The CDR3 loop spans 12 amino acids. The V gene end was trimmed by 7 bases and the J gene end by 5 bases; junction bases not matched to a gene: 5. The DNA for the CDR3 is TGCAGCGCCAGGGGGCAGGTAGATACGCAGTATTTT. Translating it yields CSARGQVDTQYF.

This clonotype was observed a few times. V gene TRBV11-3 combines with J gene TRBJ2-1; D perhaps matches TRBD2 (7 bases). This CDR3 contains 16 residues. V was pared by 5 bases and J by 2 bases, with 16 bases between. In germline, CDR1 is SGHNT, CDR2 YENEEA. The CDR3 sequence: CASSLPGRGAYNEQFF. The CDR3 coding sequence is TGTGCCAGCAGCCTCCCTGGGAGGGGGGCCTACAATGAGCAGTTCTTC.

In DNA, the CDR3 is TGTGCCAGCAGTTACTGGGCGGGGGGTACAGATACGCAGTATTTT. As protein: CASSYWAGGTDTQYF. The rearrangement uses TRBV6-5 and TRBJ2-3; TRBD2 matches at 8 bases. Germline lookup yields CDR1 MNHEY and CDR2 SVGAGI. The CDR3 covers 15 residues. The trim removed 1 base at V and 3 bases at J, leaving 3 bases unmatched.

The chain employs TRBV9 and TRBJ1-2, with 7 bases identical to TRBD1. J lost 4 bases, V lost 9 bases, and 15 bases had no gene match. Germline values: CDR1 SGDLS, CDR2 YYNGEE. The CDR3 has 15 amino acids. CDR3 sequence reads: CATRRGPQDIYGYTF. CDR3 nucleotides: TGTGCCACCCGGAGGGGGCCTCAGGATATCTATGGCTACACCTTC. Filled out from reference TRBV9 and TRBJ1-2, the complete variable domain reads DSGVTQTPKHLITATGQRVTLRCSPRSGDLSVYWYQQSLDQGLQFLIQYYNGEERAKGNILERFSAQQFPDLHSELNLSSLELGDSALYFCATRRGPQDIYGYTFGSGTRLTVV.

This chain connects TRBV28 to TRBJ2-2, with 9 bases that match TRBD2. The CDR3 runs to 15 residues. Germline CDR1 is MDHEN and CDR2 is SYDVKM. The junction had 5 bases not matched to a gene; V was cut back by 0 bases and J by 9 bases. The CDR3 region has the DNA TGTGCCAGCAGTTTATGGGTAGCGGGAGCCTGGGAGCTGTTTTTT. Its translation is CASSLWVAGAWELFF.

This clonotype has a handful of counts. This chain uses TRBV29-1 with TRBJ2-7; 8 bases are a match to TRBD1. Germline-derived CDR1 and CDR2 are SQVTM and ANQGSEA. V was clipped by 7 bases and J by 3 bases; unmatched bases: 5. The CDR3 length is 12 residues. CDR3 residues: CSDSDRGYEQYV. Written as DNA, the CDR3 is TGCAGCGACTCCGACAGGGGCTACGAGCAGTACGTC.